Included here is one TCR beta chain sequence, with context. The antigen remains undetermined. TCRdb's copy holds only in-frame clones and misses some; the assay was immunoSEQ multiplex PCR. Of approximately 58,000 clones listed, 85% to 95% are singletons. This CDR3 contains 15 residues. The V and J ends lost 5 bases and 0 bases respectively, with 14 bases between them. Germline values: CDR1 MDHEN, CDR2 SYDVKM. The sample is drawn from a study of PD-1 blockade in classical Hodgkin lymphoma. Study details: Nivolumab dosing for patients was 3 mg/kg, administered intravenously every 2 weeks.

Every patient was affected by relapse after autologous stem cell transplantation, while exposure to brentuximab vedotin was not uniform. General study results and limits: Complete responders had baseline diversity similar to newly diagnosed patients. In CD4+ cells, TCR diversity went up significantly by C4D1, but in CD8+ cells it did not. Newly diagnosed patients reportedly had lower baseline TCR diversity than healthy donors.

This TCR derives from a human donor with classical Hodgkin lymphoma. This specimen consisted of peripheral blood mononuclear cells (PBMCs), obtained before the second cycle of nivolumab. The rearrangement links TRBV28 to TRBJ2-7, with D uncertain. DNA for the CDR3: TGTGCCAGCAGTCCTCCTGTCGGTAACTCCTACGAGCAGTACTTC. It yields the protein CASSPPVGNSYEQYF.